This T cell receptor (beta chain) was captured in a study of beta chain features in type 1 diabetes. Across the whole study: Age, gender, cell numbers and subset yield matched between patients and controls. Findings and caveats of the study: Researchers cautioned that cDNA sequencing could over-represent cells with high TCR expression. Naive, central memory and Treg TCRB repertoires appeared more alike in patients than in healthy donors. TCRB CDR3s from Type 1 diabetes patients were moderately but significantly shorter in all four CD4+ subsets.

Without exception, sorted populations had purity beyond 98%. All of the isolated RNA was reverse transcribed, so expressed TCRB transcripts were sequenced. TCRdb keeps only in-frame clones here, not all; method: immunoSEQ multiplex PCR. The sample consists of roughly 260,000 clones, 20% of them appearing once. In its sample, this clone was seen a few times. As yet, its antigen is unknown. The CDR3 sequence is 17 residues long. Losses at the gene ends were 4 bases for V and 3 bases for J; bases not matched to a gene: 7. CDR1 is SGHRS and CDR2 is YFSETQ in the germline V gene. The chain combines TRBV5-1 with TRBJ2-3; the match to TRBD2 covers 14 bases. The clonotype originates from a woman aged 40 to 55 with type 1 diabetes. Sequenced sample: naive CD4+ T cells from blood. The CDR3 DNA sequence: TGCGCCAGCAGCGTGACTAGCGGGGGGGCCGGAACAGATACGCAGTATTTT. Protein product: CASSVTSGGAGTDTQYF.